This is a list of T cell receptor beta chains from one sample in a study of blood T cell repertoires in COVID-19. The data were produced by immunoSEQ multiplex PCR, yet TCRdb's version contains in-frame clones alone and is incomplete. The sample consists of 200,000 or so clones, 70% to 85% of them appearing once. The sequenced material came from peripheral blood. These receptors were taken from a woman under 40 with acute or convalescent COVID-19. Each CDR3 is given with its conserved first and last residue. Each record gives: V gene, J gene, CDR3 protein.

v_call: TRBV5-6; j_call: TRBJ1-4; cdr3_aa: CASSLAGRTGGSNEKLFF
v_call: TRBV7-9; j_call: TRBJ1-2; cdr3_aa: CASSLIIGEGYGYTF
v_call: TRBV11-2; j_call: TRBJ2-7; cdr3_aa: CASSLLTSGRNEQYF
v_call: TRBV19; j_call: TRBJ2-7; cdr3_aa: CASSIGWGQGLSEQYF
v_call: TRBV9; j_call: TRBJ2-6; cdr3_aa: CASSPRQDSGANVLTF
v_call: TRBV28; j_call: TRBJ1-1; cdr3_aa: CASRQVQHTEAFF
v_call: TRBV5-5; j_call: TRBJ2-7; cdr3_aa: CASSSVAGEHYDEQYF
v_call: TRBV30; j_call: TRBJ1-2; cdr3_aa: CAWSPGTANYGYTF
v_call: TRBV6-2/TRBV6-3; j_call: TRBJ2-4; cdr3_aa: CASSYIGGGSIAKNIQYF
v_call: TRBV30; j_call: TRBJ1-1; cdr3_aa: CAWKGVKRGNTEAFF
v_call: TRBV3-1/TRBV3-2; j_call: TRBJ2-5; cdr3_aa: CASSHLIAGGYETQYF
v_call: TRBV29-1; j_call: TRBJ2-7; cdr3_aa: CSVAGTSGRSPTNEQYF
v_call: TRBV6-2/TRBV6-3; j_call: TRBJ1-1; cdr3_aa: CASSQGGLNTEAFF
v_call: TRBV5-1; j_call: TRBJ1-4; cdr3_aa: CASSLGGRGDEKLFF
v_call: TRBV3-1/TRBV3-2; j_call: TRBJ2-3; cdr3_aa: CASSQGPSGNTDTQYF
v_call: TRBV12-3/TRBV12-4; j_call: TRBJ1-6; cdr3_aa: CASTRGNNSPLHF
v_call: TRBV7-2; j_call: TRBJ1-2; cdr3_aa: CASSPRGGGYTF
v_call: TRBV6-1; j_call: TRBJ2-3; cdr3_aa: CASSEASSDTQYF
v_call: TRBV7-9; j_call: TRBJ2-3; cdr3_aa: CASSLEGGSTDTQYF
v_call: TRBV9; j_call: TRBJ1-4; cdr3_aa: CASSGGQKNEKLFF
v_call: TRBV27; j_call: TRBJ2-7; cdr3_aa: CASKNYGWQYF
v_call: TRBV19; j_call: TRBJ2-1; cdr3_aa: CASSPRGGPDEQFF
v_call: TRBV5-4; j_call: TRBJ2-7; cdr3_aa: CASSLDPGSYEQYF
v_call: TRBV9; j_call: TRBJ2-3; cdr3_aa: CASSVGPGDTQYF
v_call: TRBV6-5; j_call: TRBJ2-7; cdr3_aa: CASTLGGRDEQYF
v_call: TRBV7-2; j_call: TRBJ1-2; cdr3_aa: CASSFGQYYGYTF
v_call: TRBV3-1/TRBV3-2; j_call: TRBJ1-1; cdr3_aa: CASSPRGSFMNTEAFF
v_call: TRBV7-8; j_call: TRBJ1-1; cdr3_aa: CAGGEAFF
v_call: TRBV19; j_call: TRBJ2-7; cdr3_aa: CASSLRTGAIYEQYF
v_call: TRBV6-2/TRBV6-3; j_call: TRBJ2-6; cdr3_aa: CASSLRGPNSGANVLTF
v_call: TRBV28; j_call: TRBJ1-2; cdr3_aa: CASSPRRGANYGYTF
v_call: TRBV7-2; j_call: TRBJ2-7; cdr3_aa: CASSLGSGASYEQYF
v_call: TRBV5-1; j_call: TRBJ1-1; cdr3_aa: CASSLRPRGMNTEAFF
v_call: TRBV5-1; j_call: TRBJ1-1; cdr3_aa: CASSLGAGGLGTEAFF
v_call: TRBV19; j_call: TRBJ2-7; cdr3_aa: CASSIRRRGRYEQYF
v_call: TRBV13; j_call: TRBJ2-5; cdr3_aa: CASSLSNSRPQGGETQYF